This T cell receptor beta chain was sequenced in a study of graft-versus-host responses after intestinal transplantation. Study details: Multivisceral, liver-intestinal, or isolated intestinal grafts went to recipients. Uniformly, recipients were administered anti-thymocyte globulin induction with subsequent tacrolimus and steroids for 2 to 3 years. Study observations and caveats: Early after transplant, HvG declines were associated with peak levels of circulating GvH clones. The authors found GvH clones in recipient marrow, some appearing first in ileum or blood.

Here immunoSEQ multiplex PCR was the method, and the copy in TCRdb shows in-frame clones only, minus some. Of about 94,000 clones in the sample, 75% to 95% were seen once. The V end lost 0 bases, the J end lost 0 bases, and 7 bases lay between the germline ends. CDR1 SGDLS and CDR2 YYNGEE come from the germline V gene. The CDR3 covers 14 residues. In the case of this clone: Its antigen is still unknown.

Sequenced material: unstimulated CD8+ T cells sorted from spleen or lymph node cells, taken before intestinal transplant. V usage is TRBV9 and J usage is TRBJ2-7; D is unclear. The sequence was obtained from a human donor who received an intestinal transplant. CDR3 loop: CASSVGAISYEQYF. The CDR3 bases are TGTGCCAGCAGCGTAGGGGCGATCTCCTACGAGCAGTACTTC.